This T cell receptor beta chain was sequenced during a study of cytomegalovirus exposure and HLA in healthy donors. Whole-study findings and limits: Later on, analysis showed that most CMV-associated TCR beta chains appeared to be HLA-restricted. In a later analysis, HLA-associated beta chains showed higher expansion and lower generation probabilities than comparable chains.

The PCR contained 60 Vbeta and 13 Jbeta primers. Assay used: immunoSEQ multiplex PCR; TCRdb lists only in-frame clones, some missing. The sample carries about 98,000 clones, 70% recorded once. V was pared by 3 bases and J by 1 base, with 13 bases between. Germline CDR1 is SGHNT and CDR2 is YYREEE (reference sequence). The CDR3 contains 15 residues. With regard to this clone: As yet, its antigen is unknown.

The gene calls are TRBV5-4 and TRBJ1-1; a possible D gene is TRBD1 (6 bases). The sequence came from a man aged 50-59 years in good health and CMV-seronegative. Sequencing was done on a sample of PBMCs. The CDR3 nucleotides read TGTGCCAGCAGCTCATACCGGGACAAGAACACTGAAGCTTTCTTT. It yields the protein CASSSYRDKNTEAFF.